Below are 19 T cell receptor beta chains sequenced from a single sample in a study of blood T cell repertoires in COVID-19. The protocol was immunoSEQ multiplex PCR, while the TCRdb copy is restricted to in-frame clones and leaves out a portion. The table has tens of thousands of clones, roughly 90% seen once. The sequenced material came from peripheral blood. These receptors all stem from a man aged 35 to 55 with COVID-19, enrolled during active disease.

The V gene is TRBV7-9, the J gene TRBJ2-7; D remains ambiguous. Per the germline V gene, CDR1 is SEHNR and CDR2 is FQNEAQ (reference sequence). Trimming took 2 bases from V and 0 from J, leaving 11 bases between them. This CDR3 contains 15 residues. For the CDR3, the DNA is TGTGCCAGCAGCTTAACAGATCTTTCCTCCTACGAGCAGTACTTC. Its translation: CASSLTDLSSYEQYF.

V and J are TRBV6-5 and TRBJ1-6; TRBD1 is a possible D gene (5 bases). The V end was cut by 7 bases, the J end by 7 bases, with 17 bases between. The CDR3 runs to 15 residues. Germline V gene sequence: CDR1 MNHEY, CDR2 SVGAGI. The CDR3 loop is CASKPDSLLNSPLHF. The CDR3 DNA is TGTGCCAGCAAACCAGACAGCCTCCTGAATTCACCCCTCCACTTT.

The chain couples TRBV24-1 to TRBJ1-3; a weak D match, TRBD1 (5 bases). V was cut by 9 bases and J by 0 bases, with 14 bases left in between. CDR1 KGHDR and CDR2 SFDVKD come from the germline V gene. This CDR3 is built from 15 residues. Here the CDR3 DNA reads TGTGCCACCCCTCCGCCAGGGATCTCTGGAAACACCATATATTTT. It specifies CATPPPGISGNTIYF.

The chain links TRBV6-1 to TRBJ2-3, with a weak D call TRBD2 (5 bases). Germline V lookup: CDR1 MNHNS, CDR2 SASEGT. This CDR3 has 11 amino acids. V was cut by 3 bases and J by 9 bases, with 7 bases left in between. DNA for the CDR3: TGTGCCAGCAGTGACCTAGCAACGCAGTATTTT. Translated, it gives CASSDLATQYF.

The chain combines TRBV5-6 with TRBJ1-1, with D uncertain. The germline V and J ends were trimmed by 1 base and 1 base, with 8 bases remaining between them. Germline V CDR1 and CDR2: SGHDT, YYEEEE. This CDR3 region has 14 residues. The CDR3 protein is CASSLWAGNTEAFF. The CDR3 DNA reads TGTGCCAGCAGCTTGTGGGCTGGGAACACTGAAGCTTTCTTT.

V and J are TRBV23-1 and TRBJ1-1, with D hard to call. TRBV23-1 is known as an ORF, though its function is uncertain. Trimming took 3 bases from V and 11 from J, leaving 16 bases between them. The CDR3 consists of 13 residues. CDR3 residues: CASSQAREGSAFF. In nucleotides, the CDR3 is TGCGCCAGCAGTCAGGCGAGGGAAGGGTCGGCTTTCTTT.

This chain connects TRBV3-1 (or the pseudogene TRBV3-2) to TRBJ2-1; tentative D call: TRBD2 (5 bases). This CDR3 spans 13 amino acids. V lost 4 bases to trimming and J lost 7 bases, with 11 bases between them. Germline lookup yields CDR1 LGHDT and CDR2 YNNKEL (reference sequence). The CDR3 region is CASSRTGLNEQFF. CDR3 bases: TGTGCCAGCAGCCGCACGGGGTTGAATGAGCAGTTCTTC.

V is TRBV7-2 and J is TRBJ1-6; TRBD1 matches at 7 bases. V dropped 10 bases and J dropped 0; count of bases not matched to a gene: 6. The germline CDR1 and CDR2 sequences are SGHTA and FQGNSA. The CDR3 spans 15 residues. CDR3 bases: TGTGCCACCCGGACAGGCAGCTCCTATAATTCACCCCTCCACTTT. Translated, it gives CATRTGSSYNSPLHF.

The chain carries TRBV9 and TRBJ1-1; possibly TRBD1 for D (5 bases). Germline-derived CDR1 and CDR2 are SGDLS and YYNGEE. This CDR3 contains 15 residues. The germline V and J ends were trimmed by 0 bases and 1 base, with 10 bases remaining between them. The CDR3 loop is CASSVVQGPNTEAFF. The CDR3 DNA follows: TGTGCCAGCAGCGTAGTGCAGGGCCCGAACACTGAAGCTTTCTTT.

This rearrangement joins TRBV9 to TRBJ1-1; D may be TRBD1 (5 bases). Germline values: CDR1 SGDLS, CDR2 YYNGEE. The CDR3 is 15 amino acids. The V and J ends lost 3 bases and 0 bases respectively, with 12 bases between them. The CDR3 loop is CASSEGGAMNTEAFF. CDR3 in DNA: TGTGCCAGCAGCGAGGGTGGGGCGATGAACACTGAAGCTTTCTTT.

The chain couples TRBV2 to TRBJ1-1; D is unclear. This CDR3 is 11 amino acids long. V shed 3 bases and J shed 6 bases, with 5 bases lying between them. Germline V lookup: CDR1 SNHLY, CDR2 FYNNEI. CDR3 in DNA: TGTGCCAGCAGTGAGCAGTCTGAAGCTTTCTTT. The encoded protein is CASSEQSEAFF.

The chain is built from TRBV30 and TRBJ2-3; tentative D call: TRBD1 (5 bases). The CDR3 is 12 residues long. Trimming cost V 2 bases and J 5 bases, with 8 bases left between them. CDR1 and CDR2 (germline): GTSNPN, SVGIG (reference sequence). This CDR3 reads CAWSFQGDTQYF. CDR3 in DNA: TGTGCCTGGAGTTTCCAGGGAGATACGCAGTATTTT.

The chain recombines TRBV19 with TRBJ1-6; 9 bases match TRBD1. CDR3 length: 14 amino acids. Germline CDR1 LNHDA, CDR2 SQIVND (reference sequence). V lost 5 bases and J lost 7; bases outside the gene matches: 3. CDR3 sequence (DNA): TGTGCCAGTAGTTCGGGACAGGGAAATTCACCCCTCCACTTT. Encoded protein: CASSSGQGNSPLHF.

V usage is TRBV28 and J usage is TRBJ2-7; TRBD1 matches at 7 bases. Germline V gene data show CDR1 as MDHEN and CDR2 as SYDVKM. The CDR3 consists of 16 residues. V trimming: 6 bases; J trimming: 2 bases; junction bases outside the gene matches: 13. The CDR3 nucleotides are TGTGCCAGCAGCGGAACAGGGGCTACAAATCCCTACGAGCAGTACTTC. This gives the protein CASSGTGATNPYEQYF.

This chain links TRBV7-9 with TRBJ2-1; D might be TRBD1 (6 bases). CDR3 length: 14 amino acids. V lost 5 bases and J 2 bases, leaving 10 bases between the germline ends. Germline CDR1 is SEHNR and CDR2 is FQNEAQ (reference sequence). The CDR3 is CASSRTAAYNEQFF. CDR3 sequence (DNA): TGTGCCAGCAGCCGGACAGCCGCCTACAATGAGCAGTTCTTC.

This clone has only one observation. The V and J genes are TRBV18 and TRBJ1-4, with 7 bases lining up with TRBD1. Germline V gives CDR1 KGHSH, CDR2 LQKENI. V shed 8 bases, J shed 1 base, and the junction held 7 bases outside the gene matches. The CDR3 has 15 residues. CDR3 nucleotide sequence: TGTGCCAGCGCAACAGGGGTTGGAACTAATGAAAAACTGTTTTTT. It encodes CASATGVGTNEKLFF.

The chain combines TRBV9 with TRBJ2-2, with TRBD1 as a possible D gene (5 bases). Per germline, CDR1 SGDLS and CDR2 YYNGEE. Deletions cut 0 bases from V and 5 bases from J, with 11 bases between. The CDR3 loop spans 15 amino acids. In nucleotides, the CDR3 is TGTGCCAGCAGCGTAGACAGTAGGGGAACCGGGGAGCTGTTTTTT. Translated: CASSVDSRGTGELFF. The full variable domain, completed using reference TRBV9 and TRBJ2-2, is DSGVTQTPKHLITATGQRVTLRCSPRSGDLSVYWYQQSLDQGLQFLIQYYNGEERAKGNILERFSAQQFPDLHSELNLSSLELGDSALYFCASSVDSRGTGELFFGEGSRLTVL.

This chain uses TRBV3-1 (or the pseudogene TRBV3-2) with TRBJ2-2, with 11 nucleotides matching TRBD2. Germline V lookup: CDR1 LGHDT, CDR2 YNNKEL (reference sequence). This CDR3 spans 16 amino acids. V gave up 4 bases and J gave up 6 bases; unmatched junction bases: 7. The CDR3 DNA sequence: TGTGCCAGCAGCCCATTAGCGGGGGGGCAAGCCGGGGAGCTGTTTTTT. It yields the protein CASSPLAGGQAGELFF.

This clone was seen just once. This chain joins TRBV5-1 and TRBJ1-6; the D gene is possibly TRBD1 (5 bases). The CDR3 totals 14 residues. CDR1 and CDR2 (germline): SGHRS, YFSETQ. With 9 bases removed from V and 8 bases from J, the gap between germline ends came to 18 bases. The DNA for the CDR3 is TGCGCCACCTCGGACGGCAGGGTGGATTCACCCCTCCACTTT. Its translation: CATSDGRVDSPLHF.